Listed below are T cell receptor beta chains from one sample, sequenced in a study of T cell responses to AZD1222 COVID-19 vaccine. The assay was immunoSEQ multiplex PCR, and TCRdb's table has in-frame clones only and misses some. The repertoire consists of some 120,000 clones, with about nine tenths occurring once and the leading ten covering 0.8% to 1.1%. The material was peripheral blood, obtained on day 0 of AZD1222 vaccination. The source of these receptors is an adult in good health. The CDR3 runs from the conserved cysteine through the conserved F or W. Fields, in order: CDR3 DNA, CDR3 protein, clone size, J gene, V gene, D gene. D genes are given only for firm matches. Rows may omit the clone size; those that give it use once, few, many or a size class.

cdr3_nt: TGTGCCAGCAGCTTGGAGGGGACAGGGAATTCACCCCTCCACTTT
cdr3_aa: CASSLEGTGNSPLHF
clone_size: NA
j_call: TRBJ1-6
v_call: TRBV5-4
d_call: TRBD1

cdr3_nt: TGTGCCAGCAGCCCCCACGACCAGAGAGGTCAGTTCTTC
cdr3_aa: CASSPHDQRGQFF
clone_size: NA
j_call: TRBJ2-1
v_call: TRBV7-9
d_call: NA

cdr3_nt: TGTGCCAGCAGGGCCCCAGGGGGCAAGGGAAACACCATATATTTT
cdr3_aa: CASRAPGGKGNTIYF
clone_size: NA
j_call: TRBJ1-3
v_call: TRBV6-5
d_call: TRBD1

cdr3_nt: TGCAGCGTTCAGGGGAGGTTAGACGGAAACACCATATATTTT
cdr3_aa: CSVQGRLDGNTIYF
clone_size: NA
j_call: TRBJ1-3
v_call: TRBV29-1
d_call: NA

cdr3_nt: TGTGCCAGCAGCTACCTACCGGTTCAGCCCCAGCATTTT
cdr3_aa: CASSYLPVQPQHF
clone_size: NA
j_call: TRBJ1-5
v_call: TRBV2
d_call: NA

cdr3_nt: TGCGCCAGCAGCCAAGACCCCGGGACAGGGTGGTACGAGCAGTACTTC
cdr3_aa: CASSQDPGTGWYEQYF
clone_size: NA
j_call: TRBJ2-7
v_call: TRBV4-1
d_call: TRBD1

cdr3_nt: TGTGCCAGCAGCTTATCCCGGGACTATAGCACAGATACGCAGTATTTT
cdr3_aa: CASSLSRDYSTDTQYF
clone_size: NA
j_call: TRBJ2-3
v_call: TRBV7-3
d_call: TRBD2

cdr3_nt: TGTGCCAGCGCTCTAGCGCTAATGTACGAGCAGTACTTC
cdr3_aa: CASALALMYEQYF
clone_size: NA
j_call: TRBJ2-7
v_call: TRBV27
d_call: NA

cdr3_nt: TGCGCCAGCAGCTTGGTAGGGATCCGGAACGAAGCTTTCTTT
cdr3_aa: CASSLVGIRNEAFF
clone_size: NA
j_call: TRBJ1-1
v_call: TRBV5-1
d_call: NA

cdr3_nt: TGTGCCAGTAGCCAGGGACTCTATGGCTACACCTTC
cdr3_aa: CASSQGLYGYTF
clone_size: NA
j_call: TRBJ1-2
v_call: TRBV19
d_call: NA

cdr3_nt: TGTGCCAGCACCAATGGACAGGGGGGCTCTGGGGCCAACGTCCTGACTTTC
cdr3_aa: CASTNGQGGSGANVLTF
clone_size: NA
j_call: TRBJ2-6
v_call: TRBV5-4
d_call: TRBD1

cdr3_nt: TGTGCCAGCAGCCCCTCCGGGACTAGCGGGAGTAAGGAGCAGTTCTTC
cdr3_aa: CASSPSGTSGSKEQFF
clone_size: NA
j_call: TRBJ2-1
v_call: TRBV11-2
d_call: TRBD2

cdr3_nt: TGTGCCATCAGTGACCGGCAGGGGGCAGGGCAGCCCCAGCATTTT
cdr3_aa: CAISDRQGAGQPQHF
clone_size: NA
j_call: TRBJ1-5
v_call: TRBV10-3
d_call: TRBD1

cdr3_nt: TGTGCCAGCAGCTCTACAGGGTTCGGAGAGACCCAGTACTTC
cdr3_aa: CASSSTGFGETQYF
clone_size: NA
j_call: TRBJ2-5
v_call: TRBV7-3
d_call: NA

cdr3_nt: TGTGCCTGGGGACAGGGTAGAAATCAGCCCCAGCATTTT
cdr3_aa: CAWGQGRNQPQHF
clone_size: NA
j_call: TRBJ1-5
v_call: TRBV30
d_call: TRBD1

cdr3_nt: TGTGCCAGCAGTGAGACCAGGGGTGCAGATACGCAGTATTTT
cdr3_aa: CASSETRGADTQYF
clone_size: few
j_call: TRBJ2-3
v_call: TRBV6-6
d_call: NA

cdr3_nt: TGTGCCAGTAGTAGCGATCTAAGAAGTGGCTACACCTTC
cdr3_aa: CASSSDLRSGYTF
clone_size: NA
j_call: TRBJ1-2
v_call: TRBV19
d_call: NA

cdr3_nt: TGTGCCAGCAGCCTTAATAGCGGGGGATCGCTAAATGAGCAGTTCTTC
cdr3_aa: CASSLNSGGSLNEQFF
clone_size: NA
j_call: TRBJ2-1
v_call: TRBV7-3
d_call: TRBD2

cdr3_nt: TGTGCCTGGAGGGCTCATGGGACAACCTACGAGCAGTACTTC
cdr3_aa: CAWRAHGTTYEQYF
clone_size: NA
j_call: TRBJ2-7
v_call: TRBV30
d_call: NA

cdr3_nt: TGTGCCAGCAGCTACCGGGACCCCTATGGCTACACCTTC
cdr3_aa: CASSYRDPYGYTF
clone_size: NA
j_call: TRBJ1-2
v_call: TRBV5-4
d_call: NA

cdr3_nt: TGTGCCAGCAGTGGGACTAGCAGATACAATGAGCAGTTCTTC
cdr3_aa: CASSGTSRYNEQFF
clone_size: NA
j_call: TRBJ2-1
v_call: TRBV2
d_call: TRBD2

cdr3_nt: TGTGCCAGCAGTTTGGCCGGGACCCCCTACGAGCAGTACTTC
cdr3_aa: CASSLAGTPYEQYF
clone_size: NA
j_call: TRBJ2-7
v_call: TRBV27
d_call: NA

cdr3_nt: TGTGCCAGCAGGACGCACAATGAGCAGTTCTTC
cdr3_aa: CASRTHNEQFF
clone_size: NA
j_call: TRBJ2-1
v_call: TRBV2
d_call: NA

cdr3_nt: TGCGCCAGCAGCTTGGGACGGGGAGGCCGACTAGCGGCCACAGATACGCAGTATTTT
cdr3_aa: CASSLGRGGRLAATDTQYF
clone_size: NA
j_call: TRBJ2-3
v_call: TRBV5-1
d_call: TRBD2

cdr3_nt: TGCAGCGTTGGCCCCCGACTAGCTTTGGAGACCCAGTACTTC
cdr3_aa: CSVGPRLALETQYF
clone_size: NA
j_call: TRBJ2-5
v_call: TRBV29-1
d_call: TRBD2

cdr3_nt: TGTGCCAGCAGCTTCTTCGGGACTCGAAGCAATGAGCAGTTCTTC
cdr3_aa: CASSFFGTRSNEQFF
clone_size: NA
j_call: TRBJ2-1
v_call: TRBV7-3
d_call: NA

cdr3_nt: TGTGCCAGTAGTATGGTAAAATCGGGGATCGCGAGCAATCAGCCCCAGCATTTT
cdr3_aa: CASSMVKSGIASNQPQHF
clone_size: NA
j_call: TRBJ1-5
v_call: TRBV19
d_call: NA

cdr3_nt: TGTGCCAGAGAGGGACAGGAGTCCTACGAGCAGTACTTC
cdr3_aa: CAREGQESYEQYF
clone_size: NA
j_call: TRBJ2-7
v_call: TRBV24-1
d_call: TRBD1

cdr3_nt: TGTGCCAGCAGCTTTTCCGGACAGAGGATCTATGGCTACACCTTC
cdr3_aa: CASSFSGQRIYGYTF
clone_size: NA
j_call: TRBJ1-2
v_call: TRBV7-3
d_call: NA

cdr3_nt: TGTGCCACCCGGACAGGGGATGGAAACACCATATATTTT
cdr3_aa: CATRTGDGNTIYF
clone_size: NA
j_call: TRBJ1-3
v_call: TRBV27
d_call: TRBD1

cdr3_nt: TGCAGCGTTGAACCAAGCACAGATACGCAGTATTTT
cdr3_aa: CSVEPSTDTQYF
clone_size: NA
j_call: TRBJ2-3
v_call: TRBV29-1
d_call: NA

cdr3_nt: TGTGCCAGTAGCAGTTTATCGGGCAATGAGCAGTTCTTC
cdr3_aa: CASSSLSGNEQFF
clone_size: NA
j_call: TRBJ2-1
v_call: TRBV12-3/TRBV12-4
d_call: NA

cdr3_nt: TGTGCCAGTAGTATAAGACGAGCGGGAGCCGGCAATGAGCAGTTCTTC
cdr3_aa: CASSIRRAGAGNEQFF
clone_size: NA
j_call: TRBJ2-1
v_call: TRBV19
d_call: TRBD2

cdr3_nt: TGTGCCAGTAGTATAAGGAGGGCGGGAGTAGGAGATACGCAGTATTTT
cdr3_aa: CASSIRRAGVGDTQYF
clone_size: NA
j_call: TRBJ2-3
v_call: TRBV19
d_call: TRBD2